Below, 21 T cell receptor beta chains from the same sample are listed, as sequenced in a study of cytomegalovirus exposure and HLA in healthy donors. The study ran its PCR with 60 Vbeta and 13 Jbeta primers. The method was immunoSEQ multiplex PCR; TCRdb's version includes in-frame clones alone and lacks a portion of them. The profile shows about 160,000 clones, 75% of them singletons. The sequenced material came from PBMCs. Every receptor here comes from a woman in her forties or fifties in good health and CMV-seropositive.

Concerning this clone itself: One end of the junction does not line up with germline, which may come from a read error. The same CDR3 also results from other DNA sequences found in this sample. The rearrangement joins TRBV5-4 to TRBJ2-7; weak D call: TRBD2 (5 bases). The CDR3 length is 13 residues. Germline lookup yields CDR1 SGHNT and CDR2 YYREEE (reference sequence). This chain's CDR3 is CASSPTGEDEQYF. For the CDR3, the DNA is TGTGCCAGCAGCCCAACCGGGGAAGACGAGCAATACTTC. The full variable domain, in which reference TRBV5-4 and TRBJ2-7 provide the parts outside the CDR3, is ETGVTQSPTHLIKTRGQQVTLRCSSQSGHNTVSWYQQALGQGPQFIFQYYREEENGRGNFPPRFSGLQFPNYSSELNVNALELDDSALYLCASSPTGEDEQYFGPGTRLTVT.

The sample holds one count of this clone. This sequence joins TRBV4-1 and TRBJ1-3; D not resolved. Germline CDR1 MGHRA, CDR2 YSYEKL. V dropped 2 bases and J dropped 7 bases, with 9 bases sitting between them. CDR3 size: 13 residues. The CDR3 region is CASSQLRSNTIYF. As DNA, the CDR3 is TGCGCCAGCAGCCAACTGAGAAGCAACACCATATATTTT.

This chain uses TRBV4-2 with TRBJ2-7, with 9 bases fitting TRBD2. The CDR3 runs to 15 residues. V lost 1 base to trimming and J lost 2 bases; unmatched junction nucleotides: 3. CDR1 is LGHNA and CDR2 is YNFKEQ in the germline V gene. The CDR3 sequence: CASSQVRGGAYEQYF. DNA of the CDR3: TGTGCCAGCAGCCAAGTCCGCGGGGGGGCCTACGAGCAGTACTTC.

The chain recombines TRBV7-3 with TRBJ2-1; tentative D call: TRBD2 (7 bases). Trimming cost V 1 base and J 10 bases, with 17 bases left between them. Germline assignment: CDR1 SGHTA and CDR2 FQGTGA. The CDR3 is 15 residues long. CDR3 bases: TGTGCCAGCAGCTTAAACGGCGGGGGCTTGGGGGAGCAGTTCTTC. Translated, it gives CASSLNGGGLGEQFF.

The genes are TRBV6-1 and TRBJ1-1; TRBD1 matches 7 bases. This CDR3 region has 17 residues. J lost 4 bases, V lost 2 bases, and 13 bases had no gene match. CDR1 and CDR2 from the germline V gene are MNHNS and SASEGT. The CDR3 loop is CASSETHFSGGGTEAFF. The CDR3 DNA reads as TGTGCCAGCAGTGAAACCCATTTCTCAGGGGGAGGCACTGAAGCTTTCTTT.

This chain joins TRBV27 and TRBJ1-6; 7 nucleotides agree with TRBD1. Germline trimming cut 6 bases from V and 5 bases from J; bases unmatched to any gene: 10. Germline CDR1 is MNHEY and CDR2 is SMNVEV (reference sequence). This CDR3 has 16 amino acids. The CDR3 sequence: CASSSFWGTDNSPLHF. The CDR3 nucleotides read TGTGCCAGCAGCTCCTTTTGGGGGACAGATAATTCACCCCTCCACTTT.

As to this clone: Other DNA sequences from this sample encode an identical CDR3 as well. The chain combines TRBV7-9 with TRBJ1-6; D is perhaps TRBD1 (6 bases). The CDR3 length is 14 residues. The V gene's germline CDR1 is SEHNR and CDR2 FQNEAQ (reference sequence). V lost 5 bases and J 10 bases, leaving 15 bases between the germline ends. The CDR3 nucleotides read TGTGCCAGCAGCCCGGGCGGGGGCCAGTCACCCCTCCACTTT. Its translation is CASSPGGGQSPLHF.

Note on this clone: This CDR3 is also generated by other DNA sequences in the sample. The J gene is TRBJ1-5, the V gene TRBV5-1; possible D gene TRBD1, 6 bases. The V end was cut by 0 bases, the J end by 2 bases, with 9 bases between. From germline, CDR1 is SGHRS and CDR2 YFSETQ. The CDR3 extends over 15 amino acids. This CDR3 reads CASSLEPGGNQPQHF. CDR3 nucleotide sequence: TGCGCCAGCAGCTTGGAGCCAGGGGGCAATCAGCCCCAGCATTTT.

There are a few counts of this clone. The rearrangement links TRBV5-4 to TRBJ2-7; possible D gene TRBD1, 6 bases. The CDR3 extends over 15 amino acids. Trimming left V 3 bases short and J 0 bases short, with 13 bases between. CDR1 and CDR2 (germline): SGHNT, YYREEE (reference sequence). The DNA of the CDR3 is TGTGCCAGCAGCTCCAAAGACAGGAGCTCCTACGAGCAGTACTTC. Amino acid sequence: CASSSKDRSSYEQYF.

The chain carries TRBV29-1 and TRBJ1-2; TRBD1 aligns across 12 bases. Germline V gene lookup returns CDR1 SQVTM and CDR2 ANQGSEA. The CDR3 is made up of 13 amino acids. Trimming took 8 bases from V and 7 from J; bases not matched to a gene: 8. This chain's CDR3 is CSTGTGGTSGYTF. The CDR3 DNA reads as TGCAGCACAGGGACAGGGGGCACGAGTGGCTACACCTTC.

The V gene is TRBV7-2, the J gene TRBJ2-3; TRBD2 matches at 7 bases. The CDR3 covers 13 residues. Germline V gene sequence: CDR1 SGHTA, CDR2 FQGNSA. Trimming took 8 bases from V and 2 from J; bases not matched to a gene: 4. The CDR3 DNA reads as TGTGCCAGCGGGCGGGGGAACACAGATACGCAGTATTTT. Encoded protein: CASGRGNTDTQYF. The full variable domain, in which reference TRBV7-2 and TRBJ2-3 provide the parts outside the CDR3, is GAGVSQSPSNKVTEKGKDVELRCDPISGHTALYWYRQSLGQGLEFLIYFQGNSAPDKSGLPSDRFSAERTGGSVSTLTIQRTQQEDSAVYLCASGRGNTDTQYFGPGTRLTVL.

This clone was observed a handful of times. V and J are TRBV11-1 and TRBJ2-7, with D possibly TRBD2 on 5 matching bases. Germline V gene lookup returns CDR1 SGHAT and CDR2 FQDESV (reference sequence). V gave up 5 bases and J gave up 3 bases, with 14 bases separating them. The CDR3 loop spans 14 amino acids. The CDR3 nucleotides are TGTGCCAGCAGCGCTTGGGGTCGGGACTACGAGCAGTACTTC. It codes for CASSAWGRDYEQYF.

V gene TRBV18 combines with J gene TRBJ2-2; 8 bases fit TRBD1. Germline V gene data show CDR1 as KGHSH and CDR2 as LQKENI. The junction had 5 bases not matched to a gene; V was cut back by 4 bases and J by 7 bases. This CDR3 is built from 14 residues. This CDR3 reads CASSLDREYGELFF. The CDR3 nucleotides read TGTGCCAGCTCACTGGACAGGGAATACGGGGAGCTGTTTTTT.

The rearrangement joins TRBV18 to TRBJ1-4; D gene uncertain. This CDR3 comprises 13 residues. In germline, CDR1 is KGHSH, CDR2 LQKENI. Trimming stripped 0 bases from V and 8 bases from J, with 7 bases between. The CDR3 sequence: CASSPPLGEKLFF. The CDR3 region has the DNA TGTGCCAGCTCACCACCCCTGGGCGAAAAACTGTTTTTT.

This clone was counted once. Written as DNA, the CDR3 is TGTGCCAGTAGTATCGCATACAGGGCTCACACTGAAGCTTTCTTT. This sequence encodes CASSIAYRAHTEAFF. The gene calls are TRBV19 and TRBJ1-1, with TRBD1 as a possible D gene (6 bases). CDR1 and CDR2 (germline): LNHDA, SQIVND (reference sequence). The CDR3 runs 15 residues. V was clipped by 3 bases and J by 3 bases, with 14 bases between them.

V is TRBV30 and J is TRBJ2-1; TRBD2 agrees at 7 bases. The CDR3 length is 15 residues. Germline CDR1 is GTSNPN and CDR2 is SVGIG (reference sequence). With V trimmed by 3 bases and J by 2 bases, 7 bases remained unmatched. The CDR3 region is CAWSHSGAPYNEQFF. The CDR3 DNA follows: TGTGCCTGGAGCCACAGCGGGGCCCCCTACAATGAGCAGTTCTTC.

On this clone itself: The CDR3 does not close with the conserved phenylalanine or tryptophan, likely indicating a read error. The CDR3 nucleotides are TGCGCCAGCAGTCTACAGGGGCTCCATGGCTACACCTCC. Its protein is CASSLQGLHGYTS. This chain connects TRBV5-1 to TRBJ1-2, with 7 bases that match TRBD1. CDR1 and CDR2 (germline): SGHRS, YFSETQ. The trim removed 5 bases at V and 6 bases at J, leaving 7 bases unmatched. The CDR3 contains 13 residues.

The CDR3 region is CASSEPGVFTDTQYF. For the CDR3, the DNA is TGTGCCAGCAGTGAACCCGGGGTATTCACAGATACGCAGTATTTT. This chain connects TRBV2 to TRBJ2-3; the D gene is possibly TRBD2 (5 bases). The V gene's germline CDR1 is SNHLY and CDR2 FYNNEI. The CDR3 loop spans 15 amino acids. V shed 2 bases and J shed 2 bases, with 11 bases lying between them.

The chain links TRBV19 to TRBJ2-2, with 8 bases that match TRBD2. V shed 5 bases and J 5 bases; nucleotides not matched to a gene: 7. The CDR3 has 15 residues. Germline V CDR1 and CDR2: LNHDA, SQIVND (reference sequence). The CDR3 loop reads CASSQGTRATGELFF. In DNA form, the CDR3 reads TGTGCCAGTAGTCAAGGGACTAGGGCAACCGGGGAGCTGTTTTTT.

The genes are TRBV6-5 and TRBJ1-1, with TRBD1 as a possible D gene (6 bases). The germline V and J ends were trimmed by 6 bases and 2 bases, with 13 bases remaining between them. Germline CDR1 and CDR2: MNHEY and SVGAGI. There are 14 residues in the CDR3. The CDR3 spells CASSRNRVNTEAFF. In nucleotides, the CDR3 is TGTGCCAGCAGCCGCAACAGGGTAAACACTGAAGCTTTCTTT.

The V call is TRBV7-2, the J call TRBJ1-5; the match to TRBD1 covers 7 bases. The CDR3 is 13 amino acids. Trimming cost V 5 bases and J 6 bases; bases outside gene matches: 4. Germline V gene sequence: CDR1 SGHTA, CDR2 FQGNSA. CDR3 DNA: TGTGCCAGCAGCGGTTCAGGGGGTCAGCCCCAGCATTTT. This translates into CASSGSGGQPQHF.